The entry that follows covers one T cell receptor beta chain sequence. The antigen is unknown. The Oncomine TCR Beta short-read assay was what sequenced the DNA obtained from cultured CD4+ T cells. From the PCR reads, TCRdb called clonotypes with MiXCR, one entry per CDR3 protein. The sample includes approximately 23,000 distinct CDR3 sequences, about 31% of them seen just once. These data come from a study of vaccination and CD4 T cells after COVID-19. Sample treatment: approximately nine-day PBMC culture with coronavirus spike peptide pools or control peptides (ViraFEST assay). ViraFEST used peptide pools to expand antigen-specific T cells and subsequently sequenced their TCRs. CD4+ T cells were isolated by negative selection after approximately eleven days of culture. Sequencing input: cultured CD4+ T cells from blood. The sequence derives from a human donor with COVID-19.

DNA for the CDR3: TGTGCCAGCAAAAACGGGGGGGAACCCCTCTATGGCTACACCTTC. This translates into CASKNGGEPLYGYTF. The rearrangement joins TRBV6-2 or TRBV6-3 to TRBJ1-2; tentatively, D is TRBD1 (5 bases). Looked up from germline, CDR1 is MNHEY and CDR2 is SVGEGT. The CDR3 length is 15 residues. Trimming cost V 7 bases and J 4 bases, with 19 bases left between them.